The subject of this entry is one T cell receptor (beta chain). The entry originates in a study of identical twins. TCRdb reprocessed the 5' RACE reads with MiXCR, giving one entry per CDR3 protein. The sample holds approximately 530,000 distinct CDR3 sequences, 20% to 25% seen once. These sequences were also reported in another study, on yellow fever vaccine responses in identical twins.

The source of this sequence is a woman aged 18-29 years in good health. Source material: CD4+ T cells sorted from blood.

CDR3 in amino acids: CASRHRQGVNQPQHF. The CDR3 DNA is TGTGCCAGCAGACACCGACAGGGCGTAAACCAGCCCCAGCATTTT. The chain couples TRBV12-3 or TRBV12-4 to TRBJ1-5, with 7 positions matching TRBD1. The length of the CDR3 is 15 residues. J gave up 7 bases and V 6 bases, and 12 bases lay outside the gene matches.